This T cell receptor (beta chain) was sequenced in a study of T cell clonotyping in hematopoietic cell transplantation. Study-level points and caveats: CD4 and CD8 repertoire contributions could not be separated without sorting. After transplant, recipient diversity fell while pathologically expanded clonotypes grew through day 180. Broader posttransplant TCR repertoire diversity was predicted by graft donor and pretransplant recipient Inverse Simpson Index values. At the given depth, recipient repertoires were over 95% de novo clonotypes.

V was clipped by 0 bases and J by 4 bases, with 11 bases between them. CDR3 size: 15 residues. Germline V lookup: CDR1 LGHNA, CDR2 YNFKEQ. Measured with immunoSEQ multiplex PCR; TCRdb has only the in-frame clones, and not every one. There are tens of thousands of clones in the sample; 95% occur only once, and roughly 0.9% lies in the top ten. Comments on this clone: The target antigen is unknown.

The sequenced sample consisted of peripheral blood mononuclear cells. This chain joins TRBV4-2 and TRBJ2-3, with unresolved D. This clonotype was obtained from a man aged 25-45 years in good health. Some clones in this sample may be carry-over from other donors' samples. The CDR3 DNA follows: TGTGCCAGCAGCCAAGAGCGGAACTTTGCAGATACGCAGTATTTT. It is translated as CASSQERNFADTQYF.